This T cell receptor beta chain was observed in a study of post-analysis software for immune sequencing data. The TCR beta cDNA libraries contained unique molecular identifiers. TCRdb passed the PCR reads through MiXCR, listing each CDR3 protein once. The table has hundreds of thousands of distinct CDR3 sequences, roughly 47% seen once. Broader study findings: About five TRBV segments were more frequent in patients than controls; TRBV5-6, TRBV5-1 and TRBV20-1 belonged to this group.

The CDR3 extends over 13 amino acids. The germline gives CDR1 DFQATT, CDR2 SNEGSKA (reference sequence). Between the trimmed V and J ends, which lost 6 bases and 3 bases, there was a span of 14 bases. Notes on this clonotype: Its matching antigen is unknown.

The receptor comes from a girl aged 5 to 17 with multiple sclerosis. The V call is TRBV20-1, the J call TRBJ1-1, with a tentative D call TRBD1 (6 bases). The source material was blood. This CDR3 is CSAFGAGDTEAFF. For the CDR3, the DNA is TGCAGTGCCTTTGGGGCAGGGGACACTGAAGCTTTCTTT.